These 32 T cell receptor beta chains share one sample of origin, sequenced in a study of cytomegalovirus exposure and HLA in healthy donors. The primer mix had 60 Vbeta and 13 Jbeta primers. Measured with immunoSEQ multiplex PCR; TCRdb has only the in-frame clones, and not every one. The sample lists roughly 130,000 clones; about 80% were seen once. Sequencing used PBMCs. The receptor source for this set is a man aged 30 to 39 in good health and CMV-seronegative.

This clone was seen a few times. The rearrangement joins TRBV29-1 to TRBJ2-7; TRBD1 matches 11 bases. This CDR3 region has 14 residues. The V gene's germline CDR1 is SQVTM and CDR2 ANQGSEA. After removal of 3 bases from V and 6 bases from J, the junction contained 7 bases not matched to a gene. DNA for the CDR3: TGCAGCGTTGAGGACGGGACAGGGGGAGGCGAGCAGTACTTC. It is translated as CSVEDGTGGGEQYF.

The chain recombines TRBV28 with TRBJ1-1; D possibly corresponds to TRBD1 (6 bases). CDR3 size: 16 residues. CDR1 is MDHEN, CDR2 SYDVKM, per germline. V was trimmed by 2 bases and J by 0 bases, leaving 13 bases between them. DNA of the CDR3: TGTGCCAGCAGTTTAGAGCAGGGGTGGATGAACACTGAAGCTTTCTTT. Its protein is CASSLEQGWMNTEAFF.

With respect to this clone: Relative to the germline gene, one junction end is altered; a read error may explain this. V is TRBV4-2 and J is TRBJ1-1; D is unresolved. The CDR3 runs 16 residues. In germline, CDR1 is LGHNA, CDR2 YNFKEQ. In DNA, the CDR3 is TGTGCCAACAGCCAAGGTAGTAGCGGCGCTTCACCTGAAGCTTTCTTT. Translating it yields CANSQGSSGASPEAFF.

The chain couples TRBV7-9 to TRBJ2-1, with D possibly being TRBD2 (5 bases). Germline V CDR1 and CDR2: SEHNR, FQNEAQ (reference sequence). CDR3 size: 12 residues. V was trimmed by 3 bases and J by 9 bases, leaving 9 bases between them. CDR3 sequence (DNA): TGTGCCAGCAGCTTGGTTGGAGGTGAGCAGTTCTTC. This gives the protein CASSLVGGEQFF.

This clone was seen more than once but under ten times. The chain couples TRBV4-1 to TRBJ2-7, with 10 bases identical to TRBD1. The trim removed 4 bases at V and 5 bases at J, leaving 8 bases unmatched. In germline, CDR1 is MGHRA, CDR2 YSYEKL. The CDR3 is 15 amino acids. CDR3 protein: CASSLGPTGGDEQYF. DNA for the CDR3: TGCGCCAGCAGCCTCGGACCGACAGGGGGCGACGAGCAGTACTTC.

This clone was recorded only once. The rearrangement links TRBV29-1 to TRBJ2-3; 8 nucleotides agree with TRBD2. The CDR3 is 14 residues long. Trimming took 5 bases from V and 2 from J; bases not matched to a gene: 6. Germline assignment: CDR1 SQVTM and CDR2 ANQGSEA. The CDR3 DNA is TGCAGCGTTTTCCTAGCGGGCCTCACAGATACGCAGTATTTT. Its protein product is CSVFLAGLTDTQYF.

J is TRBJ2-3 and V is TRBV5-1; D is ambiguous. The CDR3 contains 16 residues. CDR1 SGHRS and CDR2 YFSETQ come from the germline V gene. V lost 2 bases to trimming and J lost 6 bases, with 19 bases between them. CDR3 in DNA: TGCGCCAGCAGCTTCGGTGCCAGACAACCCTTGGATACGCAGTATTTT. It codes for CASSFGARQPLDTQYF.

The chain employs TRBV19 and TRBJ2-1; 9 nucleotides match TRBD2. Germline CDR1 reads LNHDA; CDR2 reads SQIVND (reference sequence). The V gene end was trimmed by 5 bases and the J gene end by 6 bases; junction bases not matched to a gene: 8. The CDR3 loop spans 15 amino acids. This CDR3 reads CASSVVAGASNEQFF. The CDR3, as DNA: TGTGCCAGTAGTGTCGTAGCGGGAGCCTCCAATGAGCAGTTCTTC.

This clone was counted once. The rearrangement links TRBV6-1 to TRBJ1-4, with 8 bases identical to TRBD1. Germline lookup yields CDR1 MNHNS and CDR2 SASEGT. With 2 bases clipped from V and 4 bases from J, the junction kept 3 bases outside the gene matches. The CDR3 covers 15 residues. Here the CDR3 DNA reads TGTGCCAGCAGTGAACCGGGACAGGTTAATGAAAAACTGTTTTTT. This translates into CASSEPGQVNEKLFF.

The V gene is TRBV4-3, the J gene TRBJ1-2, with D possibly matching TRBD1 (5 bases). The CDR3 runs 13 residues. V shed 0 bases and J shed 7 bases, with 9 bases lying between them. CDR1 and CDR2 from the germline V gene are LGHNA and YSLEER. CDR3 sequence (DNA): TGCGCCAGCAGCCAAGATGGGGGGTTTGGCTACACCTTC. It codes for CASSQDGGFGYTF.

The chain uses TRBV19 and TRBJ2-2, with 8 bases that match TRBD1. Germline CDR1 and CDR2: LNHDA and SQIVND (reference sequence). The ends lost 9 bases at V and 7 bases at J; junction bases unmatched: 10. The CDR3 is 14 residues long. Written as DNA, the CDR3 is TGTGCCAGCGGGGGAGACAGGGGTTACGGGGAGCTGTTTTTT. Translated, it gives CASGGDRGYGELFF.

The V and J genes are TRBV28 and TRBJ1-1; perhaps TRBD1 as D (5 bases). Germline-derived CDR1 and CDR2 are MDHEN and SYDVKM. This CDR3 contains 13 residues. Trimming pared 3 bases from V and 10 bases from J, leaving 15 bases between. CDR3 sequence: CASSFMAGPIAFF. In DNA form, the CDR3 reads TGTGCCAGCAGTTTTATGGCAGGGCCCATAGCTTTCTTT.

The V call is TRBV4-1, the J call TRBJ2-1; 7 positions match TRBD1. CDR1 and CDR2 from the germline V gene are MGHRA and YSYEKL. This CDR3 comprises 17 residues. V shed 0 bases, J shed 3 bases, and the junction held 8 bases outside the gene matches. DNA for the CDR3: TGCGCCAGCAGCCAAGAATCAGCAGGGGGAATCTACAATGAGCAGTTCTTC. It encodes CASSQESAGGIYNEQFF.

This sequence joins TRBV19 and TRBJ1-5; no reliable D call. Trimming removed 3 bases at V and 3 bases at J, with 9 bases between. CDR1 and CDR2 from the germline V gene are LNHDA and SQIVND (reference sequence). The CDR3 runs 14 residues. The CDR3 sequence is CASSMVGNNQPQHF. CDR3 sequence (DNA): TGTGCCAGTAGTATGGTCGGGAACAATCAGCCCCAGCATTTT.

This sequence joins TRBV18 and TRBJ2-2; 9 nucleotides line up with TRBD1. V dropped 5 bases and J dropped 5; count of bases not matched to a gene: 6. This CDR3 comprises 15 residues. Germline V gene sequence: CDR1 KGHSH, CDR2 LQKENI. Here the CDR3 DNA reads TGTGCCAGCTCAGCAACCGGGACAGGGACCGGGGAGCTGTTTTTT. Protein product: CASSATGTGTGELFF.

This chain's CDR3 is CASSLAATTEQYF. For the CDR3, the DNA is TGTGCCAGCAGCTTGGCGGCAACAACCGAGCAGTACTTC. The chain links TRBV7-2 to TRBJ2-7; D unresolved. Germline V gene lookup returns CDR1 SGHTA and CDR2 FQGNSA. The CDR3 spans 13 residues. V lost 3 bases to trimming and J lost 6 bases, with 12 bases between them.

V usage is TRBV30 and J usage is TRBJ1-1; 11 bases are a match to TRBD1. CDR1 is GTSNPN, CDR2 SVGIG, per germline (reference sequence). There are 14 residues in the CDR3. The J segment lost 11 bases and the V segment lost 1 base, leaving 9 bases of the junction unmatched. CDR3 sequence: CAWSDLGQGAEAFF. The CDR3 nucleotides read TGTGCCTGGAGTGACCTAGGACAGGGGGCGGAGGCTTTCTTT.

The J gene is TRBJ2-2, the V gene TRBV14; a possible D gene is TRBD2 (6 bases). This CDR3 spans 15 amino acids. Trimming stripped 1 base from V and 4 bases from J, with 10 bases between. CDR1 is SGHDN, CDR2 FVKESK, per germline. The CDR3 protein is CASSQVGGATGELFF. DNA of the CDR3: TGTGCCAGCAGCCAAGTCGGGGGTGCCACCGGGGAGCTGTTTTTT.

The V gene is TRBV23-1, the J gene TRBJ2-1; TRBD1 matches 9 bases. TRBV23-1 counts as an open reading frame of uncertain function. V gave up 7 bases and J gave up 10 bases; unmatched junction bases: 14. This CDR3 has 15 residues. CDR3 DNA: TGCGCCAGCAAAACACCTCACAGGGGGCGGGGGGAGCAGTTCTTC. Its protein is CASKTPHRGRGEQFF.

Note on this clone: The junction shows a germline mismatch at one end, possibly a read error. The V and J genes are TRBV7-8 and TRBJ1-2, with 8 bases matching TRBD1. The germline V gene has CDR1 SGHVS and CDR2 FQNEAQ. CDR3 size: 12 residues. The DNA for the CDR3 is TGTGCCAGCAGCTTCGGACAGGGAGGCTACCCCTTC. Residues: CASSFGQGGYPF.

The rearrangement uses TRBV7-2 and TRBJ1-2; no clear D. The germline CDR1 and CDR2 sequences are SGHTA and FQGNSA. V lost 0 bases to trimming and J lost 8 bases, with 13 bases between them. The length of the CDR3 is 14 residues. The CDR3 coding sequence is TGTGCCAGCAGCTTAGCTGGAGGGATTGAGGGCTACACCTTC. This encodes CASSLAGGIEGYTF.

The V call is TRBV19, the J call TRBJ2-5; D unresolved. The germline CDR1 and CDR2 sequences are LNHDA and SQIVND (reference sequence). The ends were cut back, 4 bases at V and 1 base at J, with 7 bases in the middle. This CDR3 contains 13 residues. The CDR3 DNA sequence: TGTGCCAGTAGTACTCAGATCCAAGAGACCCAGTACTTC. Its protein product is CASSTQIQETQYF.

V is TRBV4-1 and J is TRBJ2-5; TRBD2 agrees at 14 bases. Gene TRBJ2-7 matches the end of the DNA better, so the J call may be wrong. CDR3 length: 18 residues. Germline assignment: CDR1 MGHRA and CDR2 YSYEKL. The CDR3 loop reads CASSQETSGRALTYEQYF. The CDR3 DNA reads as TGCGCCAGCAGCCAGGAGACTAGCGGGAGGGCCCTTACCTACGAGCAGTACTTC.

The chain couples TRBV11-3 to TRBJ2-7, with 7 bases lining up with TRBD2. V lost 3 bases to trimming and J lost 5 bases; unmatched junction nucleotides: 10. The CDR3 consists of 15 residues. Germline V gene lookup returns CDR1 SGHNT and CDR2 YENEEA. CDR3 sequence reads: CASSLGGRATDEQYF. The CDR3 bases are TGTGCCAGCAGCTTGGGGGGGAGGGCCACAGACGAGCAGTACTTC.

This clone has a single count. The chain has TRBV30 and TRBJ2-7, with 9 nucleotides matching TRBD2. This CDR3 has 15 residues. V was clipped by 0 bases and J by 3 bases; unmatched bases: 6. The germline V gene has CDR1 GTSNPN and CDR2 SVGIG (reference sequence). The CDR3, as DNA: TGTGCCTGGAGTGTAGGCAGCGGGAGGATCTACGAGCAGTACTTC. It specifies CAWSVGSGRIYEQYF.

This chain connects TRBV14 to TRBJ2-7; TRBD2 aligns across 9 bases. Germline CDR1 SGHDN, CDR2 FVKESK. Trimming cost V 0 bases and J 3 bases; bases outside gene matches: 9. The CDR3 consists of 17 residues. CDR3 nucleotide sequence: TGTGCCAGCAGCCAAGATCTGGGTAGCGGGAGTTTCTACGAGCAGTACTTC. Amino acids: CASSQDLGSGSFYEQYF.

The V and J genes are TRBV7-2 and TRBJ2-3; TRBD2 aligns across 8 bases. This CDR3 has 16 amino acids. After removal of 2 bases from V and 2 bases from J, the junction contained 6 bases not matched to a gene. Germline-derived CDR1 and CDR2 are SGHTA and FQGNSA. The chain's CDR3 is CASSLRTGGITDTQYF. The CDR3 DNA follows: TGTGCCAGCAGCTTAAGGACGGGAGGGATCACAGATACGCAGTATTTT.

For this clone: A junction end diverges from the germline sequence, so it may reflect a read error. The J gene is TRBJ1-3, the V gene TRBV9, with D possibly matching TRBD1 (5 bases). CDR1 SGDLS and CDR2 YYNGEE come from the germline V gene. CDR3 length equals 14 residues. The CDR3 nucleotides are TGTGCCAGCAGCCCCCTCGGGACTGGGAACACCATATATTTT. Its translation is CASSPLGTGNTIYF.

The chain combines TRBV29-1 with TRBJ1-2; TRBD1 agrees at 7 bases. V trimming: 6 bases; J trimming: 5 bases; junction bases outside the gene matches: 12. The germline V gene has CDR1 SQVTM and CDR2 ANQGSEA. This CDR3 has 14 amino acids. CDR3 sequence reads: CSVHSPGTVYGYTF. For the CDR3, the DNA is TGCAGCGTCCACTCACCTGGGACAGTTTATGGCTACACCTTC.

V is TRBV7-6 and J is TRBJ2-5; a weak D match, TRBD2 (5 bases). The assigned J gene may be wrong: the sequence end matches TRBJ2-7 better. From germline, CDR1 is SGHVS and CDR2 FNYEAQ. The CDR3 has 13 amino acids. The CDR3, as DNA: TGTGCCAGCAGCTTTAGGCTAGCAGGCGAGCAGTACTTC. Protein: CASSFRLAGEQYF.

There are a few counts of this clone. The rearrangement joins TRBV7-6 to TRBJ1-1; 7 positions agree with TRBD1. The CDR3 sequence is 14 residues long. The junction had 4 bases not matched to a gene; V was cut back by 4 bases and J by 2 bases. Germline assignment: CDR1 SGHVS and CDR2 FNYEAQ. CDR3 sequence (DNA): TGTGCCAGCAGCTCAGGGACAGCCAACACTGAAGCTTTCTTT. It codes for CASSSGTANTEAFF.

The chain carries TRBV30 and TRBJ2-3; D gene unclear. Trimming removed 1 base at V and 5 bases at J, with 16 bases between. The CDR3 loop spans 15 amino acids. Germline V gene sequence: CDR1 GTSNPN, CDR2 SVGIG (reference sequence). In DNA form, the CDR3 reads TGTGCCTGGAGTGCCCCCCACTACCCTGAAGATACGCAGTATTTT. Translating it yields CAWSAPHYPEDTQYF.